The next 2 T cell receptor beta chains were all read from a single sample in a study of blood T cell repertoires in COVID-19. The protocol was immunoSEQ multiplex PCR, while the TCRdb copy is restricted to in-frame clones and leaves out a portion. Here the sample spans around 50,000 clones, about nine tenths being singletons. Sequencing was done on a sample of peripheral blood. These receptors were obtained from an elderly woman with COVID-19, enrolled during active disease.

DNA for the CDR3: TGTGCCAGCAGCCTGGACAGCTCCTACGAGCAGTACTTC. The encoded protein is CASSLDSSYEQYF. V is TRBV7-9 and J is TRBJ2-7; weak D call: TRBD1 (6 bases). Trimming stripped 5 bases from V and 0 bases from J, with 8 bases between. Germline CDR1 and CDR2: SEHNR and FQNEAQ (reference sequence). CDR3 length equals 13 residues.

J is TRBJ2-1 and V is TRBV6-5; 8 bases align to TRBD2. Germline CDR1 and CDR2: MNHEY and SVGAGI. V lost 7 bases to trimming and J lost 6 bases; unmatched junction nucleotides: 8. The CDR3 contains 14 residues. CDR3 loop: CASTGGGPGNEQFF. DNA of the CDR3: TGTGCCAGCACGGGCGGGGGGCCTGGCAATGAGCAGTTCTTC.